A selection of T cell receptor beta chains follows, all from one sample in a study of monozygotic twins with inflammatory bowel disease. TCRdb reprocessed the 5' RACE reads and keeps a single row for each CDR3 protein, giving no DNA. This sample contains about 140,000 distinct CDR3 sequences. Sequenced sample: blood. These receptors originate from a human donor with ulcerative colitis or Crohn's disease, or a healthy co-twin of an affected twin (not recorded which). Both conserved end residues are part of each CDR3.

j_gene | v_gene | len | CDR3aa
TRBJ2-1 | TRBV6-5 | 11 | CASTQGHEQFF
TRBJ2-3 | TRBV7-2 | 16 | CASSLVQAGGTDTQYF
TRBJ2-7 | TRBV18 | 15 | CASSPGQGFTYEQYF
TRBJ2-2 | TRBV20-1 | 15 | CSARAWGQYTGELFF
TRBJ2-1 | TRBV11-2 | 17 | CASSLETSGASYNEQFF
TRBJ2-1 | TRBV5-1 | 15 | CASSLVASSIDEQFF
TRBJ1-2 | TRBV19 | 15 | CASSIYGTTSYGYTF
TRBJ1-3 | TRBV12-3/TRBV12-4 | 17 | CASSLRGSPSSGNTIYF
TRBJ1-1 | TRBV4-2 | 16 | CASSPAKAGRHTEAFF
TRBJ2-3 | TRBV11-2 | 18 | CASRTLTSGGGEADTQYF
TRBJ1-5 | TRBV7-2 | 15 | CASSRGGRGNQPQHF
TRBJ1-6 | TRBV5-4 | 16 | CASSPLAGRYNSPLHF
TRBJ2-3 | TRBV4-3 | 14 | CASSQGGRTDTQYF
TRBJ2-7 | TRBV11-2 | 14 | CASSYIGQTYEQYF
TRBJ1-1 | TRBV18 | 15 | CASSPPGTWGTEAFF
TRBJ1-5 | TRBV12-3/TRBV12-4 | 14 | CASSFQGASQPQHF
TRBJ2-5 | TRBV29-1 | 12 | CSVTPEGETQYF
TRBJ1-1 | TRBV9 | 13 | CASSVGETLEAFF
TRBJ2-2 | TRBV20-1 | 13 | CSAREGGTGELFF
TRBJ2-1 | TRBV3-1 | 16 | CASSQVGGSSYNEQFF
TRBJ1-1 | TRBV7-9 | 17 | CASSLFPPNGVNTEAFF
TRBJ2-5 | TRBV2 | 13 | CASSGLTKETQYF
TRBJ2-3 | TRBV4-2 | 19 | CASGHGLGTSGGQTDTQYF